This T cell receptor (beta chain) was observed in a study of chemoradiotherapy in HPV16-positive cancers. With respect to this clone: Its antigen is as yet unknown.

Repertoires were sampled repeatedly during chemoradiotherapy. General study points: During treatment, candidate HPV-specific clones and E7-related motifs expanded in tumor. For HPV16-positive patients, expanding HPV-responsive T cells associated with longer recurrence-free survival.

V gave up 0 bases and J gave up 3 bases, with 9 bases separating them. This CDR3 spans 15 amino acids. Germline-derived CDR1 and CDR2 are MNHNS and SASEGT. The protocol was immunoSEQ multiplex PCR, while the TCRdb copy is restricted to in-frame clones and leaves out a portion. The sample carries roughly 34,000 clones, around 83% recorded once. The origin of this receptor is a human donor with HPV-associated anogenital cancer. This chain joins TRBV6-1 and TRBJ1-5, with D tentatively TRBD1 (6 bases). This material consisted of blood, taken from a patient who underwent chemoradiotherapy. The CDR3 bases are TGTGCCAGCAGTGAAGCGGGGGGCTCCAATCAGCCCCAGCATTTT. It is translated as CASSEAGGSNQPQHF.